This T cell receptor (beta chain) emerged from a study of T-cell reconstitution after alpha-beta-depleted transplantation in children. Molecular barcoding with unique molecular identifiers was used for the TCRbeta library. Via MiXCR, TCRdb re-called the PCR reads, giving one row per CDR3 protein. Of 250,000 to 350,000 distinct CDR3 sequences in the sample, more than 8% were seen once. Trimming stripped 5 bases from V and 0 bases from J, with 11 bases between. This CDR3 comprises 15 residues. Sequenced here: PBMCs from the stem cell graft donor, sampled from the stem cell graft. The sequence derives from a human donor who donated a stem cell graft to a child with SCID. This chain links TRBV12-3 or TRBV12-4 with TRBJ1-5; D unclear. The CDR3 DNA reads TGTGCCAGCAGTCCCACGGGCCCTAGCAATCAGCCCCAGCATTTT. It translates to CASSPTGPSNQPQHF.